The 9 T cell receptor beta chains below come from one sample, sequenced in a study of cytomegalovirus exposure and HLA in healthy donors. The primer mix had 60 Vbeta and 13 Jbeta primers. Produced via immunoSEQ multiplex PCR; TCRdb's table is partial and in-frame only. The sample holds approximately 140,000 clones, around 80% seen once. The specimen sequenced was PBMCs. The receptors were gathered from a woman aged 45-65 years in good health and CMV-seronegative.

The J gene is TRBJ2-7, the V gene TRBV6-6; TRBD1 aligns across 7 bases. The CDR3 has 12 amino acids. CDR1 MNHNY and CDR2 SVGAGI come from the germline V gene (reference sequence). V lost 6 bases, J lost 5 bases, and 4 bases stayed unmatched. Written as DNA, the CDR3 is TGTGCCAGCAGACGACAGGGCCACGAGCAGTACGTC. This codes for CASRRQGHEQYV.

The chain recombines TRBV6-1 with TRBJ2-3; TRBD1 aligns across 8 bases. The CDR3 consists of 12 residues. Per the germline V gene, CDR1 is MNHNS and CDR2 is SASEGT. V was clipped by 8 bases and J by 6 bases; unmatched bases: 4. The CDR3 loop reads CASRRGLDTQYF. DNA for the CDR3: TGTGCCAGCCGCAGGGGGCTGGATACGCAGTATTTT.

The genes are TRBV30 and TRBJ2-7; tentatively, D is TRBD1 (6 bases). Germline lookup yields CDR1 GTSNPN and CDR2 SVGIG (reference sequence). The length of the CDR3 is 13 residues. The V gene lost 5 bases and the J gene lost 0 bases, with 11 bases spanning the gap. In DNA, the CDR3 is TGTGCCTGGGAGACAGGCCACTCCTACGAGCAGTACTTC. Translated: CAWETGHSYEQYF.

The chain joins TRBV5-1 to TRBJ2-1; D might be TRBD2 (5 bases). This CDR3 is built from 20 residues. Trimming stripped 6 bases from V and 0 bases from J, with 28 bases between. CDR1 and CDR2 from the germline V gene are SGHRS and YFSETQ. CDR3 nucleotide sequence: TGCGCCAGCACATCGGTCGGGTTCGAAGCGGCCCTGAGCTCCTACAATGAGCAGTTCTTC. Protein sequence: CASTSVGFEAALSSYNEQFF.

This clone has only a few counts. J is TRBJ2-1 and V is TRBV5-4; a possible D gene is TRBD2 (6 bases). The V and J ends lost 4 bases and 0 bases respectively, with 17 bases between them. Germline V gives CDR1 SGHNT, CDR2 YYREEE (reference sequence). This CDR3 has 17 residues. The CDR3 is CASSPSGPRSSYNEQFF. The CDR3 DNA is TGTGCCAGCAGCCCAAGCGGGCCCCGGAGCTCCTACAATGAGCAGTTCTTC.

The chain links TRBV19 to TRBJ1-4, with 9 bases lining up with TRBD1. Germline lookup yields CDR1 LNHDA and CDR2 SQIVND (reference sequence). J gave up 5 bases and V 10 bases, and 5 bases lay outside the gene matches. This CDR3 region has 13 residues. The CDR3 protein is CATRDRANEKLFF. The CDR3 DNA is TGTGCCACCCGGGACAGGGCAAATGAAAAACTGTTTTTT.

This clone was seen only a few times. The chain combines TRBV5-5 with TRBJ2-7; weak D call: TRBD2 (5 bases). The CDR3 sequence is 13 residues long. Germline CDR1 SGHKS, CDR2 YYEKEE (reference sequence). V was shortened by 5 bases and J by 7 bases, with 16 bases between the two germline ends. CDR3 sequence: CASRGDPSGEQYV. As DNA, the CDR3 is TGTGCCAGCAGGGGCGACCCTTCGGGAGAGCAGTACGTC.

CDR3 sequence: CASSQGTVNYGYTF. As DNA, the CDR3 is TGTGCCAGCAGCCAGGGGACAGTAAACTATGGCTACACCTTC. V gene TRBV11-3 combines with J gene TRBJ1-2, with TRBD1 matching over 7 bases. The CDR3 consists of 14 residues. The germline CDR1 and CDR2 sequences are SGHNT and YENEEA. The J segment lost 2 bases and the V segment lost 5 bases, leaving 5 bases of the junction unmatched.

V is TRBV18 and J is TRBJ1-4; 7 positions match TRBD1. This CDR3 contains 19 residues. Per germline, CDR1 KGHSH and CDR2 LQKENI. Trimming cost V 0 bases and J 0 bases; bases outside gene matches: 10. The CDR3: CASSPPGRTGHSTNEKLFF. The CDR3 nucleotides read TGTGCCAGCTCACCACCCGGAAGGACAGGCCACTCAACTAATGAAAAACTGTTTTTT.